This TCR beta chain is from a study of OX40 agonist ivuxolimab in advanced cancers. The overall study: Every patient in dose escalation had hepatocellular carcinoma, melanoma, renal cell or head and neck cancer. With a range of roughly 23 to 90, age averaged approximately 55 years, and 70% to 85% were male. Prior anti-PD-1, anti-PD-L1 or anti-CTLA-4 therapy was allowed; 40% had some.

Trimming left V 5 bases short and J 5 bases short, with 6 bases between. CDR1 SGHAT and CDR2 FQNNGV come from the germline V gene. This CDR3 comprises 11 residues. Generated by immunoSEQ multiplex PCR, the TCRdb table keeps only in-frame clones and is missing some. The profile shows tens of thousands of clones, 70% to 90% of them singletons. V gene TRBV11-2 combines with J gene TRBJ1-1; maybe TRBD1 (5 bases). The receptor was derived from an adult with an advanced solid tumor such as melanoma, head and neck, liver or kidney cancer. Sequenced here: CD4+ or CD8+ T cells sorted from blood, sampled in a trial of the OX40 agonist ivuxolimab. The CDR3 DNA is TGTGCCAGCAGCCGGGGGACTGAAGCTTTCTTT. This encodes CASSRGTEAFF.